This T cell receptor (beta chain) was identified during a study of shared clonotypes between healthy human individuals. Repertoires were generated with immunoSEQ multiplex PCR, while TCRdb's copy carries only in-frame clones and drops some. The sample records roughly 2.1 million clones, about 93% being singletons. The naive CD8 subset, CD45RO-negative cells positively selected for CCR7, excluded terminally differentiated effector memory CD45RA+ cells. From germline, CDR1 is MDHEN and CDR2 SYDVKM. J was trimmed by 3 bases and V by 4 bases; bases with no gene match: 4. The CDR3 covers 15 residues. This receptor was identified in a man aged 18 to 30 in good health. Some clones in this sample may be carry-over from other donors' samples. The V call is TRBV28, the J call TRBJ2-7; the match to TRBD2 covers 12 bases. The specimen sequenced was naive CD8+ T cells from PBMCs. The CDR3 DNA follows: TGTGCCAGCAGTTCACCGGGACTAGCGGGCTACGAGCAGTACTTC. This codes for CASSSPGLAGYEQYF.